The 31 T cell receptor beta chains below were found in one sample sequenced in a study of beta chain features in type 1 diabetes. Regarding the study as a whole: In every one of the four CD4+ subsets, TCRB CDR3s were moderately but significantly shorter in Type 1 diabetes patients.

Expressed TCRB transcripts were sequenced because the entire RNA isolate underwent reverse transcription. The method was immunoSEQ multiplex PCR; TCRdb's version includes in-frame clones alone and lacks a portion of them. The sample gives some 640,000 clones, 11% to 15% of which show up once; nearly 0.04% is in the top ten. What these receptors recognize is not known. Sequencing was carried out using naive CD4+ T cells from blood. The receptor source for this set is a man aged 18 to 29 with type 1 diabetes.

This clone was recorded a few times. J is TRBJ1-4 and V is TRBV30; 8 positions agree with TRBD1. Per the germline V gene, CDR1 is GTSNPN and CDR2 is SVGIG (reference sequence). V was clipped by 2 bases and J by 5 bases; unmatched bases: 7. There are 15 residues in the CDR3. CDR3 sequence (DNA): TGTGCCTGGAGTTTTGGACAGGGAAAGAATGAAAAACTGTTTTTT. It yields the protein CAWSFGQGKNEKLFF.

This chain connects TRBV28 to TRBJ2-7; D not certain. With 6 bases removed from V and 0 bases from J, the gap between germline ends came to 6 bases. CDR1 and CDR2 from the germline V gene are MDHEN and SYDVKM. The length of the CDR3 is 12 residues. In DNA form, the CDR3 reads TGTGCCAGCAGCCAGAGCTCCTACGAGCAGTACTTC. Its protein is CASSQSSYEQYF.

Only a few counts were recorded for this clone. The rearrangement links TRBV5-6 to TRBJ1-2; maybe TRBD1 (5 bases). V shed 4 bases and J shed 2 bases, with 18 bases lying between them. The CDR3 sequence is 16 residues long. Germline CDR1 is SGHDT and CDR2 is YYEEEE. The DNA of the CDR3 is TGTGCCAGCAGCCCCCCGTACCCCCGGGGGAACTATGGCTACACCTTC. It yields the protein CASSPPYPRGNYGYTF.

The rearrangement links TRBV5-1 to TRBJ1-5; 9 bases align to TRBD1. CDR1 SGHRS and CDR2 YFSETQ come from the germline V gene. This CDR3 has 16 amino acids. Trimming removed 0 bases from V and 6 bases from J; junction bases left unmatched: 7. CDR3 in DNA: TGCGCCAGCAGCTTGGGGACAGGGGTAGCGGCTCAGCCCCAGCATTTT. This codes for CASSLGTGVAAQPQHF.

The chain recombines TRBV6-5 with TRBJ2-5, with D hard to call. The CDR3 spans 13 residues. The ends were cut back, 2 bases at V and 1 base at J, with 5 bases in the middle. Germline loops: CDR1 MNHEY, CDR2 SVGAGI. The DNA of the CDR3 is TGTGCCAGCAGTTACGGTCTCCAAGAGACCCAGTACTTC. This gives the protein CASSYGLQETQYF.

The sample holds a few counts of this clone. The V call is TRBV7-2, the J call TRBJ1-6; 7 nucleotides match TRBD1. From germline, CDR1 is SGHTA and CDR2 FQGNSA. This CDR3 is 15 amino acids long. V was pared by 5 bases and J by 6 bases, with 7 bases of the junction left unmatched. CDR3 coding DNA: TGTGCCAGCAGCCGTCCGGGGACAGTTAATTCACCCCTCCACTTT. Its translation is CASSRPGTVNSPLHF. The full variable domain, its missing parts supplied by reference TRBV7-2 and TRBJ1-6, is GAGVSQSPSNKVTEKGKDVELRCDPISGHTALYWYRQSLGQGLEFLIYFQGNSAPDKSGLPSDRFSAERTGGSVSTLTIQRTQQEDSAVYLCASSRPGTVNSPLHFGNGTRLTVT.

This clone was counted a few times. V usage is TRBV2 and J usage is TRBJ2-5; the D gene could be TRBD1 or TRBD2 (5 bases each). The CDR3 has 15 amino acids. V shed 6 bases and J shed 1 base, with 15 bases lying between them. Germline CDR1 SNHLY, CDR2 FYNNEI. CDR3 bases: TGTGCCAGCAGCCTTATTACGGGACGCCAAGAGACCCAGTACTTC. Residues: CASSLITGRQETQYF.

This clone was recorded a few times. V and J are TRBV4-1 and TRBJ2-1; 10 positions match TRBD2. Losses at the gene ends were 6 bases for V and 0 bases for J; bases not matched to a gene: 5. Germline CDR1 and CDR2: MGHRA and YSYEKL. The CDR3 length is 16 residues. CDR3 bases: TGCGCCAGCAGAGGAGCGGGAGGGAGCTCCTACAATGAGCAGTTCTTC. Its translation is CASRGAGGSSYNEQFF.

The chain couples TRBV14 to TRBJ2-7; the D gene is possibly TRBD2 (6 bases). Trimming cost V 0 bases and J 0 bases, with 15 bases left between them. Germline loops: CDR1 SGHDN, CDR2 FVKESK. The CDR3 loop spans 17 amino acids. The CDR3 nucleotides read TGTGCCAGCAGCCAAGATCCCCCGGCGGGGCCCTCCTACGAGCAGTACTTC. It codes for CASSQDPPAGPSYEQYF.

The rearrangement uses TRBV7-9 and TRBJ1-3; a possible D gene is TRBD1 (6 bases). V was pared by 2 bases and J by 2 bases, with 7 bases between. The CDR3 extends over 14 amino acids. The germline V gene encodes CDR1 SEHNR and CDR2 FQNEAQ (reference sequence). The CDR3 here is CASSLRGAGNTIYF. As DNA, the CDR3 is TGTGCCAGCAGCTTAAGGGGGGCTGGAAACACCATATATTTT.

This clone was observed a handful of times. The chain is built from TRBV19 and TRBJ2-2, with D possibly called TRBD1 or TRBD2 (6 bases each). There are 14 residues in the CDR3. Germline V CDR1 and CDR2: LNHDA, SQIVND (reference sequence). V dropped 4 bases and J dropped 6 bases, with 12 bases sitting between them. The DNA for the CDR3 is TGTGCCAGTAGTACATACAGGGAGGCCGGGGAGCTGTTTTTT. It yields the protein CASSTYREAGELFF.

This clone was picked up a small number of times. This chain connects TRBV14 to TRBJ2-1, with TRBD2 matching 9 bases. The germline V gene encodes CDR1 SGHDN and CDR2 FVKESK. V lost 3 bases, J lost 9 bases, and 3 bases stayed unmatched. This CDR3 comprises 13 residues. The CDR3 sequence: CASSQSSGGEQFF. Here the CDR3 DNA reads TGTGCCAGCAGCCAGAGTAGCGGGGGTGAGCAGTTCTTC.

This clone was found a few times. The rearrangement joins TRBV7-9 to TRBJ2-7; 7 bases map to TRBD1. The CDR3 consists of 15 residues. The germline V gene has CDR1 SEHNR and CDR2 FQNEAQ (reference sequence). V shed 6 bases and J 1 base; nucleotides not matched to a gene: 9. The CDR3 sequence: CASSFTGVGSYEQYF. CDR3 nucleotides: TGTGCCAGCAGTTTCACAGGGGTTGGTTCCTACGAGCAGTACTTC.

This clone was seen only a few times. The V call is TRBV9, the J call TRBJ2-5, with D perhaps matching TRBD1 (5 bases). V was pared by 0 bases and J by 5 bases, with 11 bases between. CDR3 length equals 14 residues. Germline V gives CDR1 SGDLS, CDR2 YYNGEE. DNA of the CDR3: TGTGCCAGCAGCGTAGGGGCAGGGCATGAGACCCAGTACTTC. It translates to CASSVGAGHETQYF.

The chain uses TRBV27 and TRBJ2-7; 13 bases line up with TRBD2. The CDR3 loop spans 15 amino acids. Trimming cost V 2 bases and J 4 bases; bases outside gene matches: 2. Germline V gene lookup returns CDR1 MNHEY and CDR2 SMNVEV (reference sequence). The CDR3 DNA sequence: TGTGCCAGCAGTTTAGGACTAGCGGGAGTTTACGAGCAGTACTTC. Its translation is CASSLGLAGVYEQYF.

V gene TRBV25-1 combines with J gene TRBJ2-2; no reliable D call. In germline, CDR1 is MGHDK, CDR2 SYGVNS. Trimming left V 7 bases short and J 3 bases short, with 6 bases between. CDR3 length: 12 amino acids. The CDR3 DNA is TGTGCCAGCACCTCTCACACCGGGGAGCTGTTTTTT. It yields the protein CASTSHTGELFF. The full variable domain, with the rest looked up from reference TRBV25-1 and TRBJ2-2, is EADIYQTPRYLVIGTGKKITLECSQTMGHDKMYWYQQDPGMELHLIHYSYGVNSTEKGDLSSESTVSRIRTEHFPLTLESARPSHTSQYLCASTSHTGELFFGEGSRLTVL.

This clone was counted a few times. The V call is TRBV9, the J call TRBJ2-3; 7 bases line up with TRBD2. The CDR3 extends over 14 amino acids. CDR1 is SGDLS and CDR2 is YYNGEE in the germline V gene. The V segment lost 0 bases and the J segment 7 bases; nucleotides outside the gene matches: 5. The CDR3 nucleotides read TGTGCCAGCAGCGTAGGGCGGGAGTTGTATACGCAGTATTTT. It encodes CASSVGRELYTQYF.

This clone was detected a few times. This CDR3 is also generated by other DNA sequences in the sample. The chain employs TRBV7-2 and TRBJ1-2; 11 bases map to TRBD1. The length of the CDR3 is 15 residues. Looked up from germline, CDR1 is SGHTA and CDR2 is FQGNSA. Trimming took 5 bases from V and 5 from J; bases not matched to a gene: 7. In nucleotides, the CDR3 is TGTGCCAGCAGCCTAGGGACAGGGGGTCGATATGGCTACACCTTC. It encodes CASSLGTGGRYGYTF.

The chain uses TRBV5-1 and TRBJ2-1; 9 nucleotides match TRBD1. CDR3 length: 14 residues. CDR1 SGHRS and CDR2 YFSETQ come from the germline V gene. The V segment lost 4 bases and the J segment 9 bases; nucleotides outside the gene matches: 8. The CDR3 protein is CASSLWDRAREQFF. CDR3 coding DNA: TGCGCCAGCAGCCTGTGGGACAGGGCCCGTGAGCAGTTCTTC.

The chain uses TRBV28 and TRBJ2-5; TRBD1 matches 10 bases. The J segment lost 5 bases and the V segment lost 5 bases, leaving 8 bases of the junction unmatched. From germline, CDR1 is MDHEN and CDR2 SYDVKM. The CDR3 extends over 15 amino acids. The CDR3 loop reads CASSPDRGRGETQYF. CDR3 nucleotides: TGTGCCAGCAGTCCTGACAGGGGGCGAGGGGAGACCCAGTACTTC.

This chain links TRBV6-5 with TRBJ2-1; D possibly corresponds to TRBD2 (5 bases). V was trimmed by 4 bases and J by 9 bases, leaving 10 bases between them. The CDR3 spans 12 residues. Germline CDR1 is MNHEY and CDR2 is SVGAGI. The CDR3 sequence: CASSSTTTEQFF. The CDR3, as DNA: TGTGCCAGCAGTTCCACGACTACTGAGCAGTTCTTC.

This sequence joins TRBV5-6 and TRBJ2-7, with 7 positions matching TRBD1. V shed 3 bases, J shed 2 bases, and the junction held 14 bases outside the gene matches. This CDR3 has 17 amino acids. Germline CDR1 is SGHDT and CDR2 is YYEEEE. The CDR3 nucleotides are TGTGCCAGCAGCTCCGCCCGAACGGGACAGACAACCTACGAGCAGTACTTC. This gives the protein CASSSARTGQTTYEQYF.

V gene TRBV10-1 combines with J gene TRBJ1-1; D unclear. Per the germline V gene, CDR1 is WNHNN and CDR2 is SYGVQD (reference sequence). V lost 0 bases to trimming and J lost 7 bases, with 9 bases between them. There are 13 residues in the CDR3. Written as DNA, the CDR3 is TGCGCCAGCAGTGAGTCTGCGGCCCGTGAAGCTTTCTTT. Residues: CASSESAAREAFF.

This clone was counted a few times. This sequence joins TRBV7-8 and TRBJ2-5; either TRBD1 or TRBD2 may fit D (6 bases each). The germline CDR1 and CDR2 sequences are SGHVS and FQNEAQ. The CDR3 consists of 17 residues. V shed 0 bases and J shed 2 bases, with 16 bases lying between them. The CDR3 loop is CASSLAERARGQETQYF. Written as DNA, the CDR3 is TGTGCCAGCAGCTTAGCAGAGCGGGCTAGGGGGCAAGAGACCCAGTACTTC. Full variable domain (remainder filled in from reference TRBV7-8 and TRBJ2-5): GAGVSQSPRYKVAKRGQDVALRCDPISGHVSLFWYQQALGQGPEFLTYFQNEAQLDKSGLPSDRFFAERPEGSVSTLKIQRTQQEDSAVYLCASSLAERARGQETQYFGPGTRLLVL.

The V gene is TRBV30, the J gene TRBJ2-2; D possibly corresponds to TRBD2 (6 bases). Trimming pared 5 bases from V and 7 bases from J, leaving 11 bases between. The CDR3 is made up of 12 amino acids. Germline V gene lookup returns CDR1 GTSNPN and CDR2 SVGIG (reference sequence). CDR3 coding DNA: TGTGCCTGGGGGGACTTGTTCGGGGAGCTGTTTTTT. This translates into CAWGDLFGELFF.

This clone was detected a few times. The V gene is TRBV6-5, the J gene TRBJ1-1; 11 bases match TRBD1. CDR3 length: 14 residues. With V trimmed by 6 bases and J by 6 bases, 6 bases remained unmatched. Germline V gene data show CDR1 as MNHEY and CDR2 as SVGAGI. CDR3 amino acids: CASSPDRGRPEAFF. CDR3 nucleotide sequence: TGTGCCAGCAGCCCGGACAGGGGGCGACCTGAAGCTTTCTTT.

This clone occurred a few times. The chain employs TRBV7-6 and TRBJ2-6, with D maybe TRBD1 (6 bases). V gave up 8 bases and J gave up 4 bases, with 12 bases separating them. In germline, CDR1 is SGHVS, CDR2 FNYEAQ. The CDR3 has 14 residues. The CDR3 reads CASQGLLGANVLTF. The DNA for the CDR3 is TGTGCCAGCCAGGGGCTGCTCGGGGCCAACGTCCTGACTTTC.

This rearrangement joins TRBV14 to TRBJ1-4; D is ambiguous. Trimming shortened V by 3 bases and J by 7 bases, and 6 bases separated the two germline ends. The length of the CDR3 is 12 residues. Germline assignment: CDR1 SGHDN and CDR2 FVKESK. The CDR3 DNA follows: TGTGCCAGCAGCCACGTAGGTGAAAAACTGTTTTTT. Protein: CASSHVGEKLFF.

This chain joins TRBV7-2 and TRBJ1-1; D is uncertain. Germline CDR1 is SGHTA and CDR2 is FQGNSA. The CDR3 has 14 residues. Trimming stripped 1 base from V and 4 bases from J, with 10 bases between. The CDR3 DNA reads TGTGCCAGCAGCTTAGAGAGGGCTCCCACTGAAGCTTTCTTT. Translation gives CASSLERAPTEAFF.

This chain uses TRBV5-1 with TRBJ2-7; TRBD1 matches at 9 bases. The CDR3 spans 15 residues. Trimming at V came to 3 bases and at J to 4 bases, leaving 8 bases not matched to a gene. Germline V gives CDR1 SGHRS, CDR2 YFSETQ. This chain's CDR3 is CASSSSGTGSYEQYF. DNA of the CDR3: TGCGCCAGCAGCTCGTCCGGGACAGGGAGTTACGAGCAGTACTTC.

As for this clone: Since a much larger clone is just one base distant, this may be a read error. Other DNA sequences in the sample encode the same CDR3. The CDR3 region has the DNA TGCGCCAGCAGCCACCAAGAGACCCAGTACTTC. It encodes CASSHQETQYF. The genes are TRBV5-1 and TRBJ2-5; the D is unclear. Per germline, CDR1 SGHRS and CDR2 YFSETQ. V was cut by 4 bases and J by 0 bases, with 1 base left in between. The CDR3 runs to 11 residues.